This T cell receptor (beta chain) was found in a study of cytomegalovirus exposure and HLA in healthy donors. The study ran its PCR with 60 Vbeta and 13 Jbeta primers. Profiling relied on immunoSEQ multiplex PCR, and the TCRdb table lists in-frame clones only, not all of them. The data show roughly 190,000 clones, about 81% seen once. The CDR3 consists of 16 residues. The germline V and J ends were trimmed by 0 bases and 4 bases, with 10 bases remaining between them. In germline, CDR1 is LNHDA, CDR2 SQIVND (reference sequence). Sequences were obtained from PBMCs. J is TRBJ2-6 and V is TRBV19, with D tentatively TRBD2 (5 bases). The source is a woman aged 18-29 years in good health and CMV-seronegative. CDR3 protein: CASSIEGVLGANVLTF. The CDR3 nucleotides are TGTGCCAGTAGTATAGAGGGAGTATTGGGGGCCAACGTCCTGACTTTC.